The 10 T cell receptor beta chains reported below all come from one sample, sequenced in a study of CD8 T cells in Susac syndrome (dated by TCRdb to between 2017 and 2020). Library construction relied on the immunoSEQ multiplex PCR assay. RNA was extracted using the RNeasy kit, and about 0.5 to 1 ug of the RNA was reverse transcribed with random hexamers. TCRdb reran the public reads through fastp at Q25 and MiXCR, keeping productive beta chains. Duplicate CDR3 protein sequences are folded into a single record with the most common DNA and genes. This sample comprises 80,000 to 90,000 distinct CDR3 sequences, 95% of them detected only once. The top ten hold approximately 0.49% of the sample. Sequencing input: CD8+ T cells from PBMCs. Source of these receptors: a human donor with Susac syndrome.

This chain connects TRBV6-2 or TRBV6-3 to TRBJ2-5; TRBD2 matches at 9 bases. V lost 0 bases and J lost 0; bases outside the gene matches: 14. The CDR3 runs to 20 residues. Germline V gene lookup returns CDR1 MNHEY and CDR2 SVGEGT. CDR3 bases: TGTGCCAGCAGTTACTCGTTGCGGGAGGGCCTACCATCGTACCAAGAGACCCAGTACTTC. It yields the protein CASSYSLREGLPSYQETQYF.

J is TRBJ1-1 and V is TRBV30; D is unclear. Deletions cut 4 bases from V and 2 bases from J, with 11 bases between. The CDR3 contains 13 residues. Germline V gene sequence: CDR1 GTSNPN, CDR2 SVGIG (reference sequence). CDR3 nucleotide sequence: TGTGCCTGGATAGGAGGCCTAAACACTGAAGCTTTCTTT. This sequence encodes CAWIGGLNTEAFF.

This chain joins TRBV5-1 and TRBJ1-1; D unresolved. This CDR3 is 14 amino acids long. Between the trimmed V and J ends, which lost 2 bases and 1 base, there was a span of 9 bases. Germline V lookup: CDR1 SGHRS, CDR2 YFSETQ. CDR3 loop: CASSFSQWNTEAFF. In DNA form, the CDR3 reads TGCGCCAGCAGCTTCTCCCAGTGGAACACTGAAGCTTTCTTT.

The chain links TRBV9 to TRBJ1-5; no clear D gene. The V gene's germline CDR1 is SGDLS and CDR2 YYNGEE. The CDR3 is made up of 14 amino acids. Trimming shortened V by 3 bases and J by 0 bases, and 7 bases separated the two germline ends. In nucleotides, the CDR3 is TGTGCCAGCAGCGAATCAACTAGCAATCAGCCCCAGCATTTT. Its protein product is CASSESTSNQPQHF.

V gene TRBV6-5 combines with J gene TRBJ2-1; no clear D gene. Germline loops: CDR1 MNHEY, CDR2 SVGAGI. CDR3 length: 17 amino acids. Trimming pared 4 bases from V and 2 bases from J, leaving 18 bases between. In DNA form, the CDR3 reads TGTGCCAGCAGTTCCTCGTCCCATTGGAGCCCCTACAATGAGCAGTTCTTC. As protein: CASSSSSHWSPYNEQFF.

This clonotype was recorded a few times. The chain joins TRBV27 to TRBJ2-3; D possibly corresponds to TRBD2 (6 bases). Trimming left V 1 base short and J 3 bases short, with 8 bases between. Germline CDR1 MNHEY, CDR2 SMNVEV (reference sequence). This CDR3 is built from 14 residues. The chain's CDR3 is CASSLLAETDTQYF. CDR3 coding DNA: TGTGCCAGCAGTTTATTAGCGGAGACAGATACGCAGTATTTT.

V gene TRBV9 combines with J gene TRBJ2-5, with 7 bases aligning to TRBD1. Trimming removed 3 bases from V and 8 bases from J; junction bases left unmatched: 10. Germline V gene data show CDR1 as SGDLS and CDR2 as YYNGEE. The CDR3 sequence is 14 residues long. The CDR3 is CASSAGTAPGTQYF. In DNA form, the CDR3 reads TGTGCCAGCAGCGCCGGGACAGCGCCCGGCACCCAGTACTTC.

This sequence joins TRBV12-3 or TRBV12-4 and TRBJ2-5, with D hard to call. CDR3 length: 12 residues. V was shortened by 4 bases and J by 3 bases, with 6 bases between the two germline ends. The CDR3 region has the DNA TGTGCCAGCAGTTGGGCGGAAGAGACCCAGTACTTC. Amino acid sequence: CASSWAEETQYF.

The CDR3 loop reads CASSGGLWNTEAFF. DNA of the CDR3: TGTGCCAGCAGTGGGGGGCTGTGGAACACTGAAGCTTTCTTT. V is TRBV27 and J is TRBJ1-1, with D possibly TRBD1 on 6 matching bases. This CDR3 has 14 residues. Germline loops: CDR1 MNHEY, CDR2 SMNVEV (reference sequence). Trimming left V 5 bases short and J 1 base short, with 11 bases between.

The rearrangement joins TRBV28 to TRBJ2-7, with unresolved D. V lost 1 base, J lost 4 bases, and 5 bases lay in between. The length of the CDR3 is 12 residues. Germline V CDR1 and CDR2: MDHEN, SYDVKM. The CDR3 DNA reads as TGTGCCAGCAGTTTATACCAGTACGAGCAGTACTTC. Its translation: CASSLYQYEQYF. Complete variable domain (other parts from reference TRBV28 and TRBJ2-7): DVKVTQSSRYLVKRTGEKVFLECVQDMDHENMFWYRQDPGLGLRLIYFSYDVKMKEKGDIPEGYSVSREKKERFSLILESASTNQTSMYLCASSLYQYEQYFGPGTRLTVT.